The sequence of this T cell receptor beta chain was determined in a study of OX40 agonist ivuxolimab in advanced cancers. Study background: Ivuxolimab, which is an agonistic anti-OX40 (CD134) antibody, was administered to the patients. Of the participants, over 30% had some prior anti-PD-1, anti-PD-L1 or anti-CTLA-4 therapy, which was allowed. General study results and limits: Among patients with partial responses at 0.1-3.0 mg/kg, clonal expansion was among the lowest. The study observed clonal expansion of CD4+ and CD8+ blood T cells by week 6 at 0.1 to 3.0 mg/kg.

The CDR3 sequence is 15 residues long. With 3 bases removed from V and 3 bases from J, the gap between germline ends came to 12 bases. Per germline, CDR1 SNHLY and CDR2 FYNNEI. On this clone itself: Its antigen is still unknown.

Only in-frame clones appear in the TCRdb table, and some are missing; sequencing was by immunoSEQ multiplex PCR. Counted here are around 130,000 clones, approximately 92% occurring once; the ten biggest clones make up over 0.15%. Sample: CD4+ or CD8+ T cells sorted from blood, taken in a trial of the OX40 agonist ivuxolimab. The chain has TRBV2 and TRBJ1-5; D is unclear. The TCR sequence derives from an adult with an advanced solid tumor such as melanoma, head and neck, liver or kidney cancer. DNA for the CDR3: TGTGCCAGCAGTGATTTTCAGATAAACAATCAGCCCCAGCATTTT. The encoded protein is CASSDFQINNQPQHF. Variable domain in full (rest from reference TRBV2 and TRBJ1-5): EPEVTQTPSHQVTQMGQEVILRCVPISNHLYFYWYRQILGQKVEFLVSFYNNEISEKSEIFDDQFSVERPDGSNFTLKIRSTKLEDSAMYFCASSDFQINNQPQHFGDGTRLSIL.